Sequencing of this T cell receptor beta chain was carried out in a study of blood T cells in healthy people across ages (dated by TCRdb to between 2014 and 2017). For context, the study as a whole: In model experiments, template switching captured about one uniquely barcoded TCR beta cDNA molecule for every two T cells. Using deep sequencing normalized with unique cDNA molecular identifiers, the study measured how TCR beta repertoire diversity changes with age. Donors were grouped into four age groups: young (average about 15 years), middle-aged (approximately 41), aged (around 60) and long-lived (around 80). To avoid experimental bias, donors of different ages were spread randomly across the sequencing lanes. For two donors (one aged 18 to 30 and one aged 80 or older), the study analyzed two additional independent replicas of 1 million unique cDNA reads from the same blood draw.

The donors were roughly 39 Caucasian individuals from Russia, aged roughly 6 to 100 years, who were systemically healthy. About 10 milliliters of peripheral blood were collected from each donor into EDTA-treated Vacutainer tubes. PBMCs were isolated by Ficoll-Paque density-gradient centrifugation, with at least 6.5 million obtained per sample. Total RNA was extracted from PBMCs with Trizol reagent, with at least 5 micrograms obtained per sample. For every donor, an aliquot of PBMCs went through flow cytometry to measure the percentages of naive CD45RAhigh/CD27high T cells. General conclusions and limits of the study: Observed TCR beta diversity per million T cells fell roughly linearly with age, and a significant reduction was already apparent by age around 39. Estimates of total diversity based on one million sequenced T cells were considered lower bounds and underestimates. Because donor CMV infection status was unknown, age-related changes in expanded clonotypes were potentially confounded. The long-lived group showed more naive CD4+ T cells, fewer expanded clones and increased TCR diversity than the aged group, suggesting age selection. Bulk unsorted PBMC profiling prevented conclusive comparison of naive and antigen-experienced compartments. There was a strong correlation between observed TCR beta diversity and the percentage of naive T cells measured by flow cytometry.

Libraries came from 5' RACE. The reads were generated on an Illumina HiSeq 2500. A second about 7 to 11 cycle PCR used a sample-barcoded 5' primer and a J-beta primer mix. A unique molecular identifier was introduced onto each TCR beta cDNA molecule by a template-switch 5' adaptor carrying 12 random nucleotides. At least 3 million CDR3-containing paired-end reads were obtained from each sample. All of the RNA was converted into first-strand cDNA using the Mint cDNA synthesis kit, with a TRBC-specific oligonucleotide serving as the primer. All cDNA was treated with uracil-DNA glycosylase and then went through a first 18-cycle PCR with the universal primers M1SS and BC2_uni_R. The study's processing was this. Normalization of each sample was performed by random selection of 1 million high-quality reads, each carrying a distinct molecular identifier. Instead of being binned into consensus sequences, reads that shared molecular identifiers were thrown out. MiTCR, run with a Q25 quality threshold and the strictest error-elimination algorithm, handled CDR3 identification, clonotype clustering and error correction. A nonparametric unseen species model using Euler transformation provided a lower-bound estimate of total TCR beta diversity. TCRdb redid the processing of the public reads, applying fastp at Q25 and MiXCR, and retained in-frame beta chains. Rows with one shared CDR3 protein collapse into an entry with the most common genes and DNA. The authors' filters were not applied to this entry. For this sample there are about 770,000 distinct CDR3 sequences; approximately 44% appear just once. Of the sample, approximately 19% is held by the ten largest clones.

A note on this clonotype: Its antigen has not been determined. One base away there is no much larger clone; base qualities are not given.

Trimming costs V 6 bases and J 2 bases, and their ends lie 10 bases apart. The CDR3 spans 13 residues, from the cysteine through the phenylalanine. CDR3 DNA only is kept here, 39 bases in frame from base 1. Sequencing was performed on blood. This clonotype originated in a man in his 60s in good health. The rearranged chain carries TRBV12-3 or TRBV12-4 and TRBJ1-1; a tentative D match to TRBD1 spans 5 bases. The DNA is TGTGCCAGCAGGATGACAGTAAACACTGAAGCTTTCTTT. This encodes CASRMTVNTEAFF.